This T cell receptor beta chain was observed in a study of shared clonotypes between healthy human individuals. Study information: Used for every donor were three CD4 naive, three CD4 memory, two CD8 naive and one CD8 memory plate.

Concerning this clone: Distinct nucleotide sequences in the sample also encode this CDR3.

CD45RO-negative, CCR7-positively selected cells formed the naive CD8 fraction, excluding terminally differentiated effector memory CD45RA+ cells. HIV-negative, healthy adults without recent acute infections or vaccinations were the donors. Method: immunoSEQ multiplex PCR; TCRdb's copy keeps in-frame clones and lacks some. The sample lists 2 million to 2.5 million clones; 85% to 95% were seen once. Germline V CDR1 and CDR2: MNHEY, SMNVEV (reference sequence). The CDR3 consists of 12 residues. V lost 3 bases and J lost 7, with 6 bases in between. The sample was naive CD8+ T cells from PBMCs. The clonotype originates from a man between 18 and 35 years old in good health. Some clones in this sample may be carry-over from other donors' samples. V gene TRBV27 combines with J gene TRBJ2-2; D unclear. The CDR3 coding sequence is TGTGCCAGCAGTTTGAGGAGCGGGGAGCTGTTTTTT. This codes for CASSLRSGELFF.